The source of this T cell receptor (beta chain) is a study of low-dose radiotherapy and immunotherapy resistance in tumors. Time point given: before trial treatment. Donors were dosed with nivolumab and ipilimumab; they also received aspirin, low-dose cyclophosphamide and low-dose radiotherapy. TCR amplification used 15 to 20 PCR cycles, a constant-region primer and a V-primer adapter. In vitro transcription served to amplify the mRNA that had been isolated. TCRdb re-derived calls from the reads in MiXCR, one entry per CDR3 protein. The sample records about 50,000 distinct CDR3 sequences, 10% to 15% being singletons. This clonotype showed up many times. CDR3 length equals 17 residues. Trimming cost V 0 bases and J 9 bases; bases outside gene matches: 9. Germline V lookup: CDR1 MGHRA, CDR2 YSYEKL.

The material was PBMCs, obtained before treatment. The TCR originated in a female donor with ovarian cancer. V and J are TRBV4-1 and TRBJ2-1; TRBD2 agrees at 12 bases. The CDR3 here is CASSQEPASGRALEQFF. CDR3 DNA: TGCGCCAGCAGCCAAGAACCCGCTAGCGGGAGGGCCCTTGAGCAGTTCTTC.